Below, one T cell receptor beta chain is given with its context. The entry originates in a study of blood T cell repertoires in COVID-19. Authors' processing steps: Amplification with reference gene primers provided the estimates of nucleated cell counts. TCRdb's copy holds only in-frame clones and misses some; the assay was immunoSEQ multiplex PCR. V and J calls and clone size are those listed in that table; D and trimming were worked out from the DNA. This table holds around 15,000 clones, around 88% found once. The TCR sequence derives from a human donor in a cohort sampled during active COVID-19. Sequencing input: peripheral blood.

The CDR3 bases are TGTGCCAGCAGTGAGGGAGGGGCTGGAACTGAAGCTTTCTTT. This translates into CASSEGGAGTEAFF. The chain carries TRBV6-1 and TRBJ1-1, with TRBD1 as a possible D gene (5 bases). The CDR3 sequence is 14 residues long. CDR1 and CDR2 from the germline V gene are MNHNS and SASEGT. Trimming removed 3 bases from V and 5 bases from J, with 13 bases in between.